Listed below are T cell receptor beta chains from one sample, sequenced in a study of vaccination and CD4 T cells after COVID-19. TCRdb fed the PCR reads into MiXCR, producing one record per CDR3 protein. The table lists about 17,000 distinct CDR3 sequences, approximately 54% of them singletons. No antigen has been assigned to these receptors. The sample consisted of CD4+ T cells from blood, cultured in vitro. These receptors all stem from a human donor who had recovered from COVID-19. Each CDR3 is given with its conserved first and last residue. Each record gives: J gene, clone size, D gene, V gene, CDR3 DNA, CDR3 protein. D genes are given only for firm matches. Expanded clones are given a class, and other clones once, few, many or no size at all.

j_call: TRBJ2-2
clone_size: -
d_call: -
v_call: TRBV6-2/TRBV6-3
cdr3_nt: TGTGCCAGCACCTGGGACGAAACGAACACCGGGGAGCTGTTTTTT
cdr3_aa: CASTWDETNTGELFF

j_call: TRBJ1-2
clone_size: -
d_call: -
v_call: TRBV6-1
cdr3_nt: TGTGCCAGCAGTGATGGGTGGCAGGGTAACTATGGCTACACCTTC
cdr3_aa: CASSDGWQGNYGYTF

j_call: TRBJ2-7
clone_size: -
d_call: -
v_call: TRBV21-1
cdr3_nt: TGTGCCAGCGCGCAGAAGCAGGCACAATTCTACGAGCAGTACTTC
cdr3_aa: CASAQKQAQFYEQYF

j_call: TRBJ1-6
clone_size: -
d_call: -
v_call: TRBV29-1
cdr3_nt: TGCAGCGGGACAGAGAGCAGCCTCTATAATTCACCCCTCCACTTT
cdr3_aa: CSGTESSLYNSPLHF

j_call: TRBJ2-5
clone_size: -
d_call: TRBD2
v_call: TRBV6-5
cdr3_nt: TGTGCCAGCAGTTACCGGCCGGGAGGAGAGACCCAGTACTTC
cdr3_aa: CASSYRPGGETQYF

j_call: TRBJ1-2
clone_size: -
d_call: TRBD1
v_call: TRBV6-1
cdr3_nt: TGTGCCAGCAGAGCCCGGGACAGGGGGCTTATTGGCTACACCTTC
cdr3_aa: CASRARDRGLIGYTF

j_call: TRBJ2-7
clone_size: -
d_call: TRBD2
v_call: TRBV27
cdr3_nt: TGTGCCAGCAGTTTTTATCCTCTGGGACTAGCATCTAGCGAGCAGTACTTC
cdr3_aa: CASSFYPLGLASSEQYF

j_call: TRBJ1-5
clone_size: few
d_call: -
v_call: TRBV6-1
cdr3_nt: TGTGCCAGCAGTACGCAGACAGCTAATCAGCCCCAGCATTTT
cdr3_aa: CASSTQTANQPQHF

j_call: TRBJ2-1
clone_size: -
d_call: -
v_call: TRBV7-3
cdr3_nt: TGTGCCAGCAGCTCGACTAGCTACAATGAGCAGTTCTTC
cdr3_aa: CASSSTSYNEQFF

j_call: TRBJ2-5
clone_size: few
d_call: -
v_call: TRBV7-2
cdr3_nt: TGTGCCAGCAACAAACGGACTGAGGGGGAGACCCAGTACTTC
cdr3_aa: CASNKRTEGETQYF

j_call: TRBJ2-1
clone_size: once
d_call: -
v_call: TRBV20-1
cdr3_nt: TGCAGTGCTAGGGAGACGGTCGGTGACTACAATGAGCAGTTCTTC
cdr3_aa: CSARETVGDYNEQFF

j_call: TRBJ1-5
clone_size: few
d_call: -
v_call: TRBV7-8
cdr3_nt: TGTGCCAGCAGCGCCGACGACTATAGCAATCAGCCCCAGCATTTT
cdr3_aa: CASSADDYSNQPQHF

j_call: TRBJ1-2
clone_size: -
d_call: TRBD1
v_call: TRBV18
cdr3_nt: TGTGCCAGCTCCCGTACAGGGGACTATGGCTACACCTTC
cdr3_aa: CASSRTGDYGYTF

j_call: TRBJ1-2
clone_size: -
d_call: TRBD1
v_call: TRBV27
cdr3_nt: TGTGCCAGCAGTAAATTAGGGGGCGCATTAAGTGGCTACACCTTC
cdr3_aa: CASSKLGGALSGYTF

j_call: TRBJ1-5
clone_size: -
d_call: -
v_call: TRBV10-3
cdr3_nt: TGTGCCACCAAAGGAGATGAGGGACGCAATCAGCCCCAGCATTTT
cdr3_aa: CATKGDEGRNQPQHF

j_call: TRBJ1-5
clone_size: few
d_call: -
v_call: TRBV20-1
cdr3_nt: TGCAGTGCTAGTACTCCGTGGGGTAATCAGCCCCAGCATTTT
cdr3_aa: CSASTPWGNQPQHF

j_call: TRBJ2-3
clone_size: -
d_call: TRBD1
v_call: TRBV24-1
cdr3_nt: TGTGCCACCAGTGATCCGGGACAGGGGACAGATACGCAGTATTTT
cdr3_aa: CATSDPGQGTDTQYF

j_call: TRBJ1-2
clone_size: few
d_call: -
v_call: TRBV6-5
cdr3_nt: TGTGCCAGCAGTTACTCGCCGGAATTGTTCTATGGCTACACCTTC
cdr3_aa: CASSYSPELFYGYTF

j_call: TRBJ1-5
clone_size: -
d_call: -
v_call: TRBV20-1
cdr3_nt: TGCAGTGCTAGAGAGGGTCGCAGCCTAGACGATCAGCCCCAGCATTTT
cdr3_aa: CSAREGRSLDDQPQHF

j_call: TRBJ2-3
clone_size: -
d_call: -
v_call: TRBV7-9
cdr3_nt: TGTGCCAGCAGTCGGAGCGGGAGCACAGATACGCAGTATTTT
cdr3_aa: CASSRSGSTDTQYF

j_call: TRBJ1-1
clone_size: -
d_call: TRBD1
v_call: TRBV7-9
cdr3_nt: TGCGCCAGCAGCTTGGGACAGGGGCTCGCTGAAGCTTTCTTT
cdr3_aa: CASSLGQGLAEAFF

j_call: TRBJ1-6
clone_size: few
d_call: TRBD1
v_call: TRBV6-1
cdr3_nt: TGTGCCAGCCGTCGGACAGGCCTCAGGGGTTCACCCCTCCACTTT
cdr3_aa: CASRRTGLRGSPLHF

j_call: TRBJ2-5
clone_size: -
d_call: -
v_call: TRBV10-3
cdr3_nt: TGTGCCGTAGCTAGCGACCCAGCGGAGACCCAGTACTTC
cdr3_aa: CAVASDPAETQYF

j_call: TRBJ1-2
clone_size: few
d_call: -
v_call: TRBV20-1
cdr3_nt: TGCAGTGCCTATGCAAACCAGGGGACGGTAAACTATGGCTACACCTTC
cdr3_aa: CSAYANQGTVNYGYTF

j_call: TRBJ1-5
clone_size: few
d_call: -
v_call: TRBV20-1
cdr3_nt: TGCAGTGCTTACACCCGGGGCCAGCCCCAGCATTTT
cdr3_aa: CSAYTRGQPQHF

j_call: TRBJ2-3
clone_size: -
d_call: -
v_call: TRBV12-3/TRBV12-4
cdr3_nt: TGTGCCAGCACCCTTCGGGGCACAGATACGCAGTATTTT
cdr3_aa: CASTLRGTDTQYF

j_call: TRBJ2-5
clone_size: few
d_call: -
v_call: TRBV5-4
cdr3_nt: TGTGCCAGCAACACAGGACAGCAAGAGACCCAGTACTTC
cdr3_aa: CASNTGQQETQYF

j_call: TRBJ2-1
clone_size: -
d_call: -
v_call: TRBV24-1
cdr3_nt: TGTGCCACCAGTGAGAACAGGGCCCGGACCTACAATGAGCAGTTCTTC
cdr3_aa: CATSENRARTYNEQFF

j_call: TRBJ1-1
clone_size: -
d_call: -
v_call: TRBV7-9
cdr3_nt: TGTGCCAGCAGCTTAACAATGTCAGCCCGTGAAGCTTTCTTT
cdr3_aa: CASSLTMSAREAFF

j_call: TRBJ1-2
clone_size: -
d_call: -
v_call: TRBV21-1
cdr3_nt: TGTGCCAGCAGCACCCGAAGTCGGATTCGGCGCTATGGCTACACCTTC
cdr3_aa: CASSTRSRIRRYGYTF

j_call: TRBJ2-1
clone_size: -
d_call: -
v_call: TRBV6-1
cdr3_nt: TGTGCCAGCAGTCACACTGTTAGCTCCTACAATGAGCAGTTCTTC
cdr3_aa: CASSHTVSSYNEQFF

j_call: TRBJ2-3
clone_size: -
d_call: TRBD1
v_call: TRBV20-1
cdr3_nt: TGCAGTGCCCGAAACCCCGGGACAGGGGATGGAGATACGCAGTATTTT
cdr3_aa: CSARNPGTGDGDTQYF

j_call: TRBJ2-1
clone_size: -
d_call: TRBD1
v_call: TRBV27
cdr3_nt: TGTGCCAGCAGTTTATTCGGGGACAGAAAAGCCTACAATGAGCAGTTCTTC
cdr3_aa: CASSLFGDRKAYNEQFF

j_call: TRBJ1-5
clone_size: few
d_call: -
v_call: TRBV24-1
cdr3_nt: TGTGCCACCAGTTTAACAGGGATCCCCCAGCATTTT
cdr3_aa: CATSLTGIPQHF

j_call: TRBJ2-3
clone_size: few
d_call: -
v_call: TRBV6-1
cdr3_nt: TGTGCCAGCAGTAGGAGGGGGGATACGCAATATTTT
cdr3_aa: CASSRRGDTQYF

j_call: TRBJ1-2
clone_size: -
d_call: TRBD1
v_call: TRBV24-1
cdr3_nt: TGTGCCACCAGTGATTATGGACAGGGCGGTGATGGGGAAGGCTACACCTTC
cdr3_aa: CATSDYGQGGDGEGYTF

j_call: TRBJ1-2
clone_size: -
d_call: -
v_call: TRBV6-1
cdr3_nt: TGTGCCAGCAGCCACGGGAGCTATGGCTACACCTTC
cdr3_aa: CASSHGSYGYTF

j_call: TRBJ2-5
clone_size: -
d_call: -
v_call: TRBV6-5
cdr3_nt: TGTGCCAGCAGTTACAGTGGTGAGACCCAGTACTTC
cdr3_aa: CASSYSGETQYF

j_call: TRBJ2-5
clone_size: -
d_call: TRBD1
v_call: TRBV19
cdr3_nt: TGTGCCAGTAGTGAGTGGACAGGGGACCAAGAGACCCAGTACTTC
cdr3_aa: CASSEWTGDQETQYF

j_call: TRBJ2-3
clone_size: -
d_call: TRBD2
v_call: TRBV2
cdr3_nt: TGTGCCCGAACTGCGGGAGCGGACACAGATACGCAGTATTTT
cdr3_aa: CARTAGADTDTQYF

j_call: TRBJ1-2
clone_size: -
d_call: -
v_call: TRBV6-5
cdr3_nt: TGTGCCAGCAGTTACGGTACAGGAAACTATGGCTACACCTTC
cdr3_aa: CASSYGTGNYGYTF

j_call: TRBJ2-2
clone_size: few
d_call: TRBD1
v_call: TRBV6-1
cdr3_nt: TGTGCCAGCAGTGGGGGGACAGGGGGCTTTGTCGGGGAGCTGTTTTTT
cdr3_aa: CASSGGTGGFVGELFF

j_call: TRBJ2-3
clone_size: -
d_call: -
v_call: TRBV6-1
cdr3_nt: TGTGCCAGCAGCTCCGGACACGTTACGCAGTATTTT
cdr3_aa: CASSSGHVTQYF

j_call: TRBJ2-2
clone_size: few
d_call: TRBD2
v_call: TRBV24-1
cdr3_nt: TGTGCCACCAGTGATTTGACAGTTAGCGGGAGAATCGGGGAGCTGTTTTTT
cdr3_aa: CATSDLTVSGRIGELFF

j_call: TRBJ2-3
clone_size: -
d_call: -
v_call: TRBV30
cdr3_nt: TGTGCCTGGACCGGAGTGTCGCGAGATACGCAGTATTTT
cdr3_aa: CAWTGVSRDTQYF

j_call: TRBJ1-2
clone_size: -
d_call: TRBD1
v_call: TRBV5-1
cdr3_nt: TGCGCCAGCAGCTCCGGTCCTCAGGGGGCCTATGGCTACACCTTC
cdr3_aa: CASSSGPQGAYGYTF

j_call: TRBJ2-1
clone_size: -
d_call: TRBD2
v_call: TRBV24-1
cdr3_nt: TGTGCCACCAGTGATCCAGGACTAGCGGGAGGGGGTGAGCAGTTCTTC
cdr3_aa: CATSDPGLAGGGEQFF

j_call: TRBJ2-7
clone_size: -
d_call: TRBD2
v_call: TRBV12-3/TRBV12-4
cdr3_nt: TGTGCCAGCAGTTCCCATGCGGCGGGGGGCAACGAGCAGTACTTC
cdr3_aa: CASSSHAAGGNEQYF

j_call: TRBJ1-4
clone_size: -
d_call: -
v_call: TRBV20-1
cdr3_nt: TGCAGTGCTAGATCTAAGGAGGCCCTTAGGAATGAAAAACTGTTTTTT
cdr3_aa: CSARSKEALRNEKLFF

j_call: TRBJ1-2
clone_size: -
d_call: -
v_call: TRBV7-2
cdr3_nt: TGTGCCAGCAGCCCAAGTCGGGGGGGGTATGGCTACACCTTC
cdr3_aa: CASSPSRGGYGYTF

j_call: TRBJ2-3
clone_size: few
d_call: -
v_call: TRBV2
cdr3_nt: TGTGCCAGCAGTGACCGGGGGAGCCTGGGAGATACGCAGTATTTT
cdr3_aa: CASSDRGSLGDTQYF

j_call: TRBJ2-7
clone_size: few
d_call: TRBD1
v_call: TRBV20-1
cdr3_nt: TGCAGTGCTTCTACCGGGACAGGGCTATTCGAGCAGTACTTC
cdr3_aa: CSASTGTGLFEQYF

j_call: TRBJ2-1
clone_size: large
d_call: TRBD2
v_call: TRBV7-8
cdr3_nt: TGTGCCAGCAGCTTAGACGGCGGGAGGGCCTTGAGGCAGTTCTTC
cdr3_aa: CASSLDGGRALRQFF

j_call: TRBJ1-5
clone_size: -
d_call: -
v_call: TRBV2
cdr3_nt: TGTGCCAGCAGACAGGGAAGTACATCTCAGCCCCAGCATTTT
cdr3_aa: CASRQGSTSQPQHF

j_call: TRBJ1-6
clone_size: -
d_call: TRBD1
v_call: TRBV6-1
cdr3_nt: TGTGCCAGCAGCCGACAGGGGAATAATTCACCCCTCCACTTT
cdr3_aa: CASSRQGNNSPLHF